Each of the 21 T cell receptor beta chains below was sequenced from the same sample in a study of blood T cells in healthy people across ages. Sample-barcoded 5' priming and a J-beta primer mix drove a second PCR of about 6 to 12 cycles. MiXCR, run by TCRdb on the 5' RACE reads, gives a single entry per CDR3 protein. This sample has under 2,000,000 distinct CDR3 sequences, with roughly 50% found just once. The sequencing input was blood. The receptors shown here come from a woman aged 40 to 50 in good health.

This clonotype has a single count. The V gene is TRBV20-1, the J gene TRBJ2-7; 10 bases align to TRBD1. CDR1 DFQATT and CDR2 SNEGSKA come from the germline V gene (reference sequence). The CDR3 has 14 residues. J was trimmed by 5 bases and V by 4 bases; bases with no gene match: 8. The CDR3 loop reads CSATRDRGRDEQYF. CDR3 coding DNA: TGCAGTGCTACCCGGGACAGGGGCCGGGACGAGCAGTACTTC.

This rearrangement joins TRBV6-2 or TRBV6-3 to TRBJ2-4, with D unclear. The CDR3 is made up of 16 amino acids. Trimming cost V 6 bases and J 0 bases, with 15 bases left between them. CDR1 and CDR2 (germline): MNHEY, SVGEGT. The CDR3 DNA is TGTGCCAGCAGCCCTAAAACGACATTAGCCAAAAACATTCAGTACTTC. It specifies CASSPKTTLAKNIQYF.

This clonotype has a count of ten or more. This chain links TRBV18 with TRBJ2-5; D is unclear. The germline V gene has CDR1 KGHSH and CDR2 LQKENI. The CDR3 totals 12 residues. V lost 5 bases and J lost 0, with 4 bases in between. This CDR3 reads CASSTYQETQYF. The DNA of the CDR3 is TGTGCCAGCTCAACGTACCAAGAGACCCAGTACTTC.

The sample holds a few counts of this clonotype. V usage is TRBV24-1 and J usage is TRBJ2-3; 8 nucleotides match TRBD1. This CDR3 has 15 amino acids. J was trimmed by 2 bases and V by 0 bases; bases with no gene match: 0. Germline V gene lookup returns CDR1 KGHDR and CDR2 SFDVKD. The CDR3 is CATSDLQGATDTQYF. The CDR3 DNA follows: TGTGCCACCAGTGATTTGCAGGGGGCCACAGATACGCAGTATTTT.

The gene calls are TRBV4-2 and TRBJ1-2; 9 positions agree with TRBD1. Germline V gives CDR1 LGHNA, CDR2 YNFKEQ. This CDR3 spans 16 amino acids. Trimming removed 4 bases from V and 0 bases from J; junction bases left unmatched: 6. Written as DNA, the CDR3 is TGTGCCAGCAGCCCGGCCGGGACAGGGTCTAACTATGGCTACACCTTC. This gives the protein CASSPAGTGSNYGYTF.

The CDR3 sequence: CASSLGLGGTLETQYF. The CDR3 DNA sequence: TGTGCCAGCAGCTTAGGTCTCGGGGGGACATTAGAGACCCAGTACTTC. The chain is built from TRBV7-2 and TRBJ2-5, with D possibly matching TRBD2 (7 bases). The germline CDR1 and CDR2 sequences are SGHTA and FQGNSA. This CDR3 comprises 16 residues. Trimming stripped 1 base from V and 4 bases from J, with 16 bases between.

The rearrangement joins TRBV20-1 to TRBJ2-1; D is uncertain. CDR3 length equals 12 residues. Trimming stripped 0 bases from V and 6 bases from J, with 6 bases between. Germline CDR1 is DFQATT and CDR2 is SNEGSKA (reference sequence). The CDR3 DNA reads TGCAGTGCTAGAGATGGGGTCAATGAGCAGTTCTTC. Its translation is CSARDGVNEQFF.

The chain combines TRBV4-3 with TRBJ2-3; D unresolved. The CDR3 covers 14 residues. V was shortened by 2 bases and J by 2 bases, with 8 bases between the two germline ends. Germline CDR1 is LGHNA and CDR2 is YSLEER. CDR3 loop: CASSQTFNTDTQYF. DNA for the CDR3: TGCGCCAGCAGCCAAACCTTTAACACAGATACGCAGTATTTT.

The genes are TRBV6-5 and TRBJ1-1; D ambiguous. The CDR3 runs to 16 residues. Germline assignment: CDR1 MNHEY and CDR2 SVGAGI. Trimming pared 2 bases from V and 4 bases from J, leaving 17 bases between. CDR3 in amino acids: CASSYRTASGGTEAFF. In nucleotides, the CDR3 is TGTGCCAGCAGTTACAGGACTGCCTCGGGTGGCACTGAAGCTTTCTTT.

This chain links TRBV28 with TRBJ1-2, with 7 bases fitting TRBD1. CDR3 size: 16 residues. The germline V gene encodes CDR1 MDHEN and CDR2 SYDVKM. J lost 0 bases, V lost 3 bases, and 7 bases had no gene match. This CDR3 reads CASSFPRDRSNYGYTF. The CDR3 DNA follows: TGTGCCAGCAGTTTCCCAAGGGACAGATCTAACTATGGCTACACCTTC.

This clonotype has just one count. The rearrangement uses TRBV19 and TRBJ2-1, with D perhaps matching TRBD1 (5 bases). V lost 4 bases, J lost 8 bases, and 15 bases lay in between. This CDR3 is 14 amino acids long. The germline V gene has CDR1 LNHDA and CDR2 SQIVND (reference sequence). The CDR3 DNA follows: TGTGCCAGTAGTAGTTGGACAAACCACCATGAGCAGTTCTTC. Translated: CASSSWTNHHEQFF.

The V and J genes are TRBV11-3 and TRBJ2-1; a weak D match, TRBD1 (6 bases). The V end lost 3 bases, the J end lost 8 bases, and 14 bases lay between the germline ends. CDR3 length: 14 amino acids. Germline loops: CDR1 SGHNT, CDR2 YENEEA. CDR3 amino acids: CASSLGASSDEQFF. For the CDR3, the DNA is TGTGCCAGCAGCTTGGGGGCTAGCTCGGATGAGCAGTTCTTC.

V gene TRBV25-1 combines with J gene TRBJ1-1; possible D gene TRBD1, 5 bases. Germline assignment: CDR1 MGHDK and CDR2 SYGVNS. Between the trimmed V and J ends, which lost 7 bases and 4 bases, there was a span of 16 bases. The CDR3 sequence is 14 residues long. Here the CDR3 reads CASTSGGLSTEAFF. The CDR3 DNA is TGTGCCAGCACCTCTGGGGGGTTGTCCACTGAAGCTTTCTTT.

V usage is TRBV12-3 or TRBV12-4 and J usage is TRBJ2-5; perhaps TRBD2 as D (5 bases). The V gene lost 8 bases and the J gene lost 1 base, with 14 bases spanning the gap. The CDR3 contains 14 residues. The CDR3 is CASSPAGRQETQYF. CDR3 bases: TGTGCCAGCTCCCCCGCGGGTCGCCAAGAGACCCAGTACTTC.

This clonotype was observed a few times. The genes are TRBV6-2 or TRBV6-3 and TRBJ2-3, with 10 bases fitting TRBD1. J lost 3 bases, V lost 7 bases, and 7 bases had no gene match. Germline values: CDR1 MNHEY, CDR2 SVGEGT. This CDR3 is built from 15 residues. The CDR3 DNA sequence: TGTGCCAGCAACCGGGACAGGGGAGGGACAGATACGCAGTATTTT. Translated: CASNRDRGGTDTQYF.

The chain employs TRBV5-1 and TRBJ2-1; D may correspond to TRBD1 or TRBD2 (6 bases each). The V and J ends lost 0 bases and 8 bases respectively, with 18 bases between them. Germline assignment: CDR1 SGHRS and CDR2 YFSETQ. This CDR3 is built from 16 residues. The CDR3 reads CASSLVPGVPGDEQFF. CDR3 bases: TGCGCCAGCAGCTTGGTTCCAGGGGTCCCGGGGGATGAGCAGTTCTTC.

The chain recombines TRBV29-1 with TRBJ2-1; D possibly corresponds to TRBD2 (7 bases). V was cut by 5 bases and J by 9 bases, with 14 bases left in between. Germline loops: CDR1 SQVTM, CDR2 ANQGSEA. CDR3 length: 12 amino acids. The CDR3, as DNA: TGCAGCGTTCGACGGGGGGCGGGTGAGCAGTTCTTC. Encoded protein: CSVRRGAGEQFF.

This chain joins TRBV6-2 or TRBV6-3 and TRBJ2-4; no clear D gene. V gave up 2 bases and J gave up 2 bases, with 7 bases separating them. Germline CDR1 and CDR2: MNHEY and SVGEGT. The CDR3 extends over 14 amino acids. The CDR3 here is CASSYQGSKNIQYF. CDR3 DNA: TGTGCCAGCAGTTACCAAGGGTCCAAAAACATTCAGTACTTC.

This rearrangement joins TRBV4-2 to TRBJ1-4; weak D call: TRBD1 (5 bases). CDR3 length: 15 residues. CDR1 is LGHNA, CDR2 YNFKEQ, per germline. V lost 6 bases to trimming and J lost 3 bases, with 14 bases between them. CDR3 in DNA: TGTGCCAGCAGTGGCAGGGCAGCGGCTAATGAAAAACTGTTTTTT. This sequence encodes CASSGRAAANEKLFF.

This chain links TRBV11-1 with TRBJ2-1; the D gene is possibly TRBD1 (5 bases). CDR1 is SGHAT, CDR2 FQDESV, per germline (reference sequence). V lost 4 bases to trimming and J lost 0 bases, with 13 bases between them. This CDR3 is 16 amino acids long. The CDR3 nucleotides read TGTGCCAGCAGCTCCAGGGCCCACAGCTCCTACAATGAGCAGTTCTTC. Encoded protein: CASSSRAHSSYNEQFF. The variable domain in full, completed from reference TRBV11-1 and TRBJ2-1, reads EAEVAQSPRYKITEKSQAVAFWCDPISGHATLYWYRQILGQGPELLVQFQDESVVDDSQLPKDRFSAERLKGVDSTLKIQPAELGDSAMYLCASSSRAHSSYNEQFFGPGTRLTVL.

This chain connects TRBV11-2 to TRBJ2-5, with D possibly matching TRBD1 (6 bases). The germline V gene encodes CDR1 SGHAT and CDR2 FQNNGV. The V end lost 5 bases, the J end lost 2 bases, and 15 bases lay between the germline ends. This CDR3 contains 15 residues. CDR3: CASSMAGALQETQYF. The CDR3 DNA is TGTGCCAGCAGCATGGCAGGGGCCTTACAAGAGACCCAGTACTTC.